This TCR beta chain was obtained from a study of blood T cell repertoires in COVID-19. Study context: The United States, Italy and Spain provided the acute and convalescent COVID-19 samples.

CDR3 length: 17 amino acids. The junction had 7 bases not matched to a gene; V was cut back by 1 base and J by 0 bases. Germline V gene sequence: CDR1 SGHTA, CDR2 FQGNSA. Data came from immunoSEQ multiplex PCR; TCRdb stores just in-frame clones and leaves some out. The sample carries over 80,000 clones, 85% to 95% recorded once. The rearrangement uses TRBV7-2 and TRBJ2-3, with 7 bases that match TRBD2. Material: peripheral blood. The sequence was obtained from a man aged 60 to 69 with acute or convalescent COVID-19. The CDR3 nucleotides read TGTGCCAGCAGCTTAGGGGGAGGGATAACCAGCACAGATACGCAGTATTTT. Its translation is CASSLGGGITSTDTQYF.